This passage covers 7 T cell receptor beta chains from one sample sequenced in a study of blood T cell repertoires in COVID-19. This table comes from immunoSEQ multiplex PCR, and its TCRdb copy is limited to in-frame clones, with some not included. This table has roughly 68,000 clones, 85% to 90% appearing once. The sequenced sample consisted of peripheral blood. These receptors were taken from an elderly woman with active COVID-19.

This rearrangement joins TRBV4-3 to TRBJ1-1; no firm D call. The CDR3 is 13 residues long. Trimming pared 3 bases from V and 1 base from J, leaving 6 bases between. CDR1 and CDR2 (germline): LGHNA, YSLEER. CDR3: CASSQDWNTEAFF. CDR3 nucleotide sequence: TGCGCCAGCAGCCAGGACTGGAACACTGAAGCTTTCTTT.

CDR3 region: CASSLGPGNTGELFF. CDR3 DNA sequence: TGTGCCAGCAGCTTAGGCCCGGGGAACACCGGGGAGCTGTTTTTT. The rearrangement links TRBV11-2 to TRBJ2-2, with D unresolved. Deletions cut 1 base from V and 1 base from J, with 7 bases between. Germline loops: CDR1 SGHAT, CDR2 FQNNGV. The CDR3 spans 15 residues.

This chain uses TRBV6-6 with TRBJ2-7; TRBD2 matches at 8 bases. CDR1 is MNHNY, CDR2 SVGAGI, per germline (reference sequence). The CDR3 totals 12 residues. J was trimmed by 5 bases and V by 6 bases; bases with no gene match: 3. The CDR3 reads CASRSGSDEQYF. The DNA for the CDR3 is TGTGCCAGCAGAAGCGGGAGTGACGAGCAGTACTTC.

The chain joins TRBV19 to TRBJ1-2; unclear D gene. CDR1 is LNHDA, CDR2 SQIVND, per germline (reference sequence). V lost 8 bases, J lost 1 base, and 14 bases lay in between. The length of the CDR3 is 14 residues. In DNA, the CDR3 is TGTGCCAGTCAACAGATAGGCCTTAACTATGGCTACACCTTC. Amino acid sequence: CASQQIGLNYGYTF.

The J gene is TRBJ2-3, the V gene TRBV5-1; D is uncertain. Germline CDR1 and CDR2: SGHRS and YFSETQ. This CDR3 is 17 amino acids long. V was clipped by 0 bases and J by 0 bases, with 14 bases between them. CDR3 coding DNA: TGCGCCAGCAGCTTGGCAAGACGGTGGGCTAGCACAGATACGCAGTATTTT. Residues: CASSLARRWASTDTQYF.

The genes are TRBV27 and TRBJ2-2, with no clear D. The CDR3 has 14 residues. With 4 bases removed from V and 0 bases from J, the gap between germline ends came to 6 bases. CDR1 is MNHEY, CDR2 SMNVEV, per germline (reference sequence). The CDR3 coding sequence is TGTGCCAGCAGTTCCAGTGCGAACACCGGGGAGCTGTTTTTT. It yields the protein CASSSSANTGELFF.

The V gene is TRBV7-2, the J gene TRBJ2-3; D ambiguous. CDR1 is SGHTA, CDR2 FQGNSA, per germline. The CDR3 loop spans 14 amino acids. Trimming left V 4 bases short and J 1 base short, with 9 bases between. The CDR3 DNA sequence: TGTGCCAGCAGCTCCCGAGAGCGCACAGATACGCAGTATTTT. Amino acids: CASSSRERTDTQYF.